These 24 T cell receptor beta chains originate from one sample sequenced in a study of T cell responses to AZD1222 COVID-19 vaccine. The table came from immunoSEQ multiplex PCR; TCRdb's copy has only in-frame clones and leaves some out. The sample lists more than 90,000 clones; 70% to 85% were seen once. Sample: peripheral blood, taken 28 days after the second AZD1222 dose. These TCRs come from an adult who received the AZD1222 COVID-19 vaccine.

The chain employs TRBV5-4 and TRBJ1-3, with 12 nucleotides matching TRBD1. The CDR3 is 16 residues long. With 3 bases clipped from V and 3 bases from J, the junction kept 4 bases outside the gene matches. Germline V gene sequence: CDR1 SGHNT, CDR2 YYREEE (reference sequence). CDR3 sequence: CASSYGTGGIGNTIYF. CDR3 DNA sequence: TGTGCCAGCAGCTACGGGACAGGGGGCATTGGAAACACCATATATTTT.

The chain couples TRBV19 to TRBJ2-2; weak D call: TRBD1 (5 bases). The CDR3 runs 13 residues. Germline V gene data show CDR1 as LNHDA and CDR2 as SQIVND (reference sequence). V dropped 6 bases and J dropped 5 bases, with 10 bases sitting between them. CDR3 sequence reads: CASRGDRTGELFF. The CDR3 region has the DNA TGTGCCAGTAGAGGGGATAGGACCGGGGAGCTGTTTTTT.

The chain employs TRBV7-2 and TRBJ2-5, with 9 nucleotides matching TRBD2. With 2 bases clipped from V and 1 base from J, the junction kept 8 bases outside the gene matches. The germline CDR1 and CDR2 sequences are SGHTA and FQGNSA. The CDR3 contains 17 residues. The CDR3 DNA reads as TGTGCCAGCAGCTTACTCGGGGGTAGCGGGGGCCAAGAGACCCAGTACTTC. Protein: CASSLLGGSGGQETQYF.

The CDR3 sequence: CASSSYLAGGPDTQYF. The CDR3 nucleotides read TGTGCCAGCAGCTCGTACCTAGCGGGAGGGCCAGATACGCAGTATTTT. The V gene is TRBV27, the J gene TRBJ2-3; 12 bases align to TRBD2. Per germline, CDR1 MNHEY and CDR2 SMNVEV (reference sequence). V dropped 6 bases and J dropped 4; count of bases not matched to a gene: 8. This CDR3 contains 16 residues.

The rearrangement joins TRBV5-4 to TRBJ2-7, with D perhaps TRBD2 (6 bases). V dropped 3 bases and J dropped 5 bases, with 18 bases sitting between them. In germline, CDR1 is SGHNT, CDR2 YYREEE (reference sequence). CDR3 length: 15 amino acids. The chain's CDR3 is CASSSKREQFDEQYF. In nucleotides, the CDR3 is TGTGCCAGCAGCTCGAAACGGGAGCAGTTCGACGAGCAGTACTTC.

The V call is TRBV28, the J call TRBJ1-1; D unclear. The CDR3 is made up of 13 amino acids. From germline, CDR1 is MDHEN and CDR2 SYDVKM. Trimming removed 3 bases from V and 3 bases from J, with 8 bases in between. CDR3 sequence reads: CASSLVGYTEAFF. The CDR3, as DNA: TGTGCCAGCAGTTTGGTGGGGTACACTGAAGCTTTCTTT.

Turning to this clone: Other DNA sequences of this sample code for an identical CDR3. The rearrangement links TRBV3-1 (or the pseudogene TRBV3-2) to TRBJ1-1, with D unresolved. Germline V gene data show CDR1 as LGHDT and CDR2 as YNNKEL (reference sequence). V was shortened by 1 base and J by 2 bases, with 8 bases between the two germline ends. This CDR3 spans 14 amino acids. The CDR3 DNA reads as TGTGCCAGCAGCCAAGTGGAGGGTAACACTGAAGCTTTCTTT. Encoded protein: CASSQVEGNTEAFF.

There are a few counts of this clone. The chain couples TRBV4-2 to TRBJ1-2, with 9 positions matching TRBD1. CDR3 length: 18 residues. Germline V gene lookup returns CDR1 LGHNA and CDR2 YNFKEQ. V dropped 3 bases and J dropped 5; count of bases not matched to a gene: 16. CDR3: CASSQEPGQGFQWYGYTF. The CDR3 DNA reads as TGTGCCAGCAGCCAGGAGCCGGGACAGGGCTTCCAGTGGTATGGCTACACCTTC.

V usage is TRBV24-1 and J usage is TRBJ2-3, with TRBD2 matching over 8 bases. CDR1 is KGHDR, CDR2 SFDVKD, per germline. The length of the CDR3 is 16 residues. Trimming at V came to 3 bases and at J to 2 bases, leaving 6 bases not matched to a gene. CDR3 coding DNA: TGTGCCACCAGTGATCCCGTCGGGGGGGACACAGATACGCAGTATTTT. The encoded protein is CATSDPVGGDTDTQYF.

CDR3: CASRLLDSPLHF. The CDR3 coding sequence is TGTGCCAGCAGACTGCTGGATTCACCCCTCCACTTT. The rearrangement uses TRBV28 and TRBJ1-6; D remains ambiguous. The V end was cut by 6 bases, the J end by 8 bases, with 8 bases between. The CDR3 is 12 amino acids. CDR1 and CDR2 (germline): MDHEN, SYDVKM.

The CDR3: CASSLGSGSGANVLTF. DNA of the CDR3: TGTGCCAGCAGCTTAGGAAGTGGCTCTGGGGCCAACGTCCTGACTTTC. The chain combines TRBV7-9 with TRBJ2-6, with D unclear. The CDR3 covers 16 residues. Germline V gene data show CDR1 as SEHNR and CDR2 as FQNEAQ (reference sequence). V lost 1 base, J lost 0 bases, and 7 bases lay in between. Filled out from reference TRBV7-9 and TRBJ2-6, the complete variable domain reads DTGVSQNPRHKITKRGQNVTFRCDPISEHNRLYWYRQTLGQGPEFLTYFQNEAQLEKSRLLSDRFSAERPKGSFSTLEIQRTEQGDSAMYLCASSLGSGSGANVLTFGAGSRLTVL.

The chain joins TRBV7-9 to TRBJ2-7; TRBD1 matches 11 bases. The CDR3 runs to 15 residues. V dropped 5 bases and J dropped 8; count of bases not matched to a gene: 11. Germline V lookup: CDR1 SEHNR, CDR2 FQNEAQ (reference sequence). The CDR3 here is CASSQGTGGLLKQYF. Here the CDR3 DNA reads TGTGCCAGCAGCCAGGGGACAGGGGGTCTTCTAAAGCAGTACTTC.

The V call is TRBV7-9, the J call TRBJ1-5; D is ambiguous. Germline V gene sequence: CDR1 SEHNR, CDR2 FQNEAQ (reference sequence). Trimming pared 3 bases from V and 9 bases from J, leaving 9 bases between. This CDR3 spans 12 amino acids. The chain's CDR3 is CASSLGERPQHF. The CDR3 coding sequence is TGTGCCAGCAGCTTGGGTGAAAGGCCCCAGCATTTT.

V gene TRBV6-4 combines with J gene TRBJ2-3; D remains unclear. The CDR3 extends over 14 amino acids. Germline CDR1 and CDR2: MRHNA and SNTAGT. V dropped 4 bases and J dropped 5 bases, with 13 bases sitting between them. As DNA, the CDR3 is TGTGCCAGCAGTGCCTCCCACACACGAGATACGCAGTATTTT. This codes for CASSASHTRDTQYF.

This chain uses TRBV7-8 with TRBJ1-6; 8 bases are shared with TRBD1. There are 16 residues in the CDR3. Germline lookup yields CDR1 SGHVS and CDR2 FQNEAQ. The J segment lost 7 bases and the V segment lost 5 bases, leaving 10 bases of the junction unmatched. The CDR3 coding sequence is TGTGCCAGCAGCATGACCGGGACAGGAGGAAATTCACCCCTCCACTTT. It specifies CASSMTGTGGNSPLHF.

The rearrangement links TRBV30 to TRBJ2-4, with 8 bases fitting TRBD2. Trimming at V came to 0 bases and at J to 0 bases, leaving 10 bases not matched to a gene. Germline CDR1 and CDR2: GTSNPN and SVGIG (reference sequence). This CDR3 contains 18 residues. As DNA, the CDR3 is TGTGCCTGGAGTGTAACTAGCGGAGGAGTTCTAGCCAAAAACATTCAGTACTTC. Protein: CAWSVTSGGVLAKNIQYF. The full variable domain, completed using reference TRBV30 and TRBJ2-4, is SQTIHQWPATLVQPVGSPLSLECTVEGTSNPNLYWYRQAAGRGLQLLFYSVGIGQISSEVPQNLSASRPQDRQFILSSKKLLLSDSGFYLCAWSVTSGGVLAKNIQYFGAGTRLSVL.

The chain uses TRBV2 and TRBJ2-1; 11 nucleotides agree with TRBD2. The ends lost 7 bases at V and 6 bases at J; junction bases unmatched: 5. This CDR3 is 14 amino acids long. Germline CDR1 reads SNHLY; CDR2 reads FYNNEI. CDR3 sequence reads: CASTPGLAVNEQFF. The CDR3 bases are TGTGCCAGCACTCCGGGACTAGCGGTCAATGAGCAGTTCTTC.

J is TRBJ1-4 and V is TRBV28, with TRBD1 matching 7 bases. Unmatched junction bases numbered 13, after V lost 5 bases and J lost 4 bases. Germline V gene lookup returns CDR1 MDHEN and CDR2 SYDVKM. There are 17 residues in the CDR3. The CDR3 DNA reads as TGTGCCAGCAGTCTACCCTCAGACAGGGTTGTTAATGAAAAACTGTTTTTT. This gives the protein CASSLPSDRVVNEKLFF.

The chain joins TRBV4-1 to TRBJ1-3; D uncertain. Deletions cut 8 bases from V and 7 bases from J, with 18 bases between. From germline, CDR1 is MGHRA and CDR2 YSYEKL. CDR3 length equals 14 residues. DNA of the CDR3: TGCGCCAGCCGCCGTATGGGGTCCGGGAACACCATATATTTT. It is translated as CASRRMGSGNTIYF.

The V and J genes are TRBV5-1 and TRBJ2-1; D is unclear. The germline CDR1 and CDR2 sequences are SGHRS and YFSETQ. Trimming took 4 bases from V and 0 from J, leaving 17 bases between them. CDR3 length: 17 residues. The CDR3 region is CASSGPGVRSSYNEQFF. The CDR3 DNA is TGCGCCAGCAGCGGACCGGGTGTGCGAAGCTCCTACAATGAGCAGTTCTTC.

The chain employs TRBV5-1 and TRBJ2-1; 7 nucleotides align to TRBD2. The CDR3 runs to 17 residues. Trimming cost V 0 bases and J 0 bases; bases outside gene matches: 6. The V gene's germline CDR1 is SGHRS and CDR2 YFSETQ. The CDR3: CASSLVSSGGSYNEQFF. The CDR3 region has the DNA TGCGCCAGCAGCTTGGTCTCTAGCGGTGGCTCCTACAATGAGCAGTTCTTC. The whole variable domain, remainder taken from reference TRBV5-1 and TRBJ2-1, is KAGVTQTPRYLIKTRGQQVTLSCSPISGHRSVSWYQQTPGQGLQFLFEYFSETQRNKGNFPGRFSGRQFSNSRSEMNVSTLELGDSALYLCASSLVSSGGSYNEQFFGPGTRLTVL.

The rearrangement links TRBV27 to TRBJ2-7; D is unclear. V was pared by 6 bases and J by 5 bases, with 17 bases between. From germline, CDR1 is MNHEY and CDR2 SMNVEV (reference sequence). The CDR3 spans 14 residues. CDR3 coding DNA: TGTGCCAGCAGGGTCTGGGCCTCAAACGACGAGCAGTACTTC. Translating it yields CASRVWASNDEQYF.

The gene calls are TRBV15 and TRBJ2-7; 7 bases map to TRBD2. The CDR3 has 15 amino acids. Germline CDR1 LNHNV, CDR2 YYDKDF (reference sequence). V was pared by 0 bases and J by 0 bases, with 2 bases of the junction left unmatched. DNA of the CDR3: TGTGCCACCAGCAGAGATAAGCGGGGCTCCTACGAGCAGTACTTC. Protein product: CATSRDKRGSYEQYF.

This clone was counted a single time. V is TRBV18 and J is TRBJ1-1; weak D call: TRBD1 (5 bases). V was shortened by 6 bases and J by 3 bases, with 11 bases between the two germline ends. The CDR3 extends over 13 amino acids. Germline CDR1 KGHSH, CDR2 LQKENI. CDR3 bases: TGTGCCAGCTCTACCGGAGGGGACACTGAAGCTTTCTTT. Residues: CASSTGGDTEAFF.